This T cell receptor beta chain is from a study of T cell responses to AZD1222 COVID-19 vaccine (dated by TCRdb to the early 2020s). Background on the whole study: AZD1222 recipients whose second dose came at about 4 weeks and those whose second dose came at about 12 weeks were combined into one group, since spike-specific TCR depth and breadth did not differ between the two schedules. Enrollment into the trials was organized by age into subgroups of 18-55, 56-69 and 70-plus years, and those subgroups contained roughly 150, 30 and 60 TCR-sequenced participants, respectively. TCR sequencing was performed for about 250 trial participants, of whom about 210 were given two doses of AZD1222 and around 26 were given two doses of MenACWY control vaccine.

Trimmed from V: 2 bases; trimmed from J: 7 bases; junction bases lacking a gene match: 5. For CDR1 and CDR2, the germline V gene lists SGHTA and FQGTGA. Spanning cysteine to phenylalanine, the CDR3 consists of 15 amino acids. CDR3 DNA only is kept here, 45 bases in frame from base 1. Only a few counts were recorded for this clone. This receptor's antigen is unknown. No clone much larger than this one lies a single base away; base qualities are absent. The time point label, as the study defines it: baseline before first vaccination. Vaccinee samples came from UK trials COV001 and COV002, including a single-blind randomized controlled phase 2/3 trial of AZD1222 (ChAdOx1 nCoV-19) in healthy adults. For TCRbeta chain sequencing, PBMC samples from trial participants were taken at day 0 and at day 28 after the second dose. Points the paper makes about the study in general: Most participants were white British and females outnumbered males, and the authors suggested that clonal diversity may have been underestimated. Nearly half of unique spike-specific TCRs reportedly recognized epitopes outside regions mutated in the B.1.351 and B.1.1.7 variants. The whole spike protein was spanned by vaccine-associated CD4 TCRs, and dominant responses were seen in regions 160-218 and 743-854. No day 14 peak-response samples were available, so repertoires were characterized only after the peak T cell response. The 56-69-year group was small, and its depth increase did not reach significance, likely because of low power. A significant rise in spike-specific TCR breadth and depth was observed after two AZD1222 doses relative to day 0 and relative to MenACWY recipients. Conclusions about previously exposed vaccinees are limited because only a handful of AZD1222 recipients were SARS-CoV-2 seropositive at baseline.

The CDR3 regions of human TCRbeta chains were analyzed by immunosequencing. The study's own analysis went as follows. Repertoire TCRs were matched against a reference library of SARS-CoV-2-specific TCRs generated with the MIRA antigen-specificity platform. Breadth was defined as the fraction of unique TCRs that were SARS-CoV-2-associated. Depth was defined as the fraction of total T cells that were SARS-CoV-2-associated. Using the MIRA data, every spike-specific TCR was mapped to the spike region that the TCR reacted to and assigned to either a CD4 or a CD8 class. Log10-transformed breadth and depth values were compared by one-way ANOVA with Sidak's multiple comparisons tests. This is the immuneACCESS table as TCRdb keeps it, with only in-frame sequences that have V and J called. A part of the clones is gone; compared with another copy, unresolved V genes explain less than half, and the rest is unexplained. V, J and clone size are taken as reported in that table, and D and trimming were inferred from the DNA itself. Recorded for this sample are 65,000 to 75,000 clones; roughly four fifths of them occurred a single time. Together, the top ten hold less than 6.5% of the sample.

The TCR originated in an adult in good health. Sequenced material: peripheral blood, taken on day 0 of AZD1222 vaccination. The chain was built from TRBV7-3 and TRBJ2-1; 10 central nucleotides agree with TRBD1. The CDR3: CASSLVTGGGNEQFF. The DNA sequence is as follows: TGTGCCAGCAGCTTAGTGACAGGGGGCGGGAATGAGCAGTTCTTC.